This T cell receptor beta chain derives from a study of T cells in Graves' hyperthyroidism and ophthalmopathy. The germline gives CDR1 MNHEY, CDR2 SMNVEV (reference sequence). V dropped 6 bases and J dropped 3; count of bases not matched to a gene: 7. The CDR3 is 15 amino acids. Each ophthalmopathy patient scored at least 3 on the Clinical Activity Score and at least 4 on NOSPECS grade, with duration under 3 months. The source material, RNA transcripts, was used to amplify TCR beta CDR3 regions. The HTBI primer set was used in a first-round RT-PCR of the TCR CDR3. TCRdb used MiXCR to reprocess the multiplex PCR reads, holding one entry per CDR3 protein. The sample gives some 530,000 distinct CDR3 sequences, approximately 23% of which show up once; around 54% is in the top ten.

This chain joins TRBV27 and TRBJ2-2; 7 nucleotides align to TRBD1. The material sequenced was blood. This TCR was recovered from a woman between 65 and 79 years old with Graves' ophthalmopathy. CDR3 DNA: TGTGCCAGCAGACTCCGGGACAGATACACCGGGGAGCTGTTTTTT. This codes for CASRLRDRYTGELFF.